This T cell receptor (beta chain) originates from a study of identical twins. V was trimmed by 5 bases and J by 2 bases, leaving 9 bases between them. Germline V gene sequence: CDR1 SGHTA, CDR2 FQGNSA. This CDR3 is built from 13 residues. TCRdb reprocessed the 5' RACE reads via MiXCR and lists one record per CDR3 protein. The repertoire has 450,000 to 650,000 distinct CDR3 sequences, 13% to 15% of them found once; the top ten carry roughly 0.44%. Study-level findings and limits: Cord blood's abundant beta clonotypes had fewer insertions, unlike memory repertoires. Out-of-frame sharing of TCR alpha in monozygotic twins was underestimated by models.

This clonotype turned up a few times. The antigen remains undetermined. This sample also appeared in a second study, on yellow fever vaccine responses in identical twins. As reported in that work: Twin vaccine T cell responses reportedly seemed partly convergent, partly personalized.

Sequencing was done on a sample of CD4+ T cells sorted from blood. This clonotype was obtained from a woman aged 18-35 years in good health. This chain joins TRBV7-2 and TRBJ2-5; no firm D call. DNA of the CDR3: TGTGCCAGCAGCCCCTCAGTGCAAGAGACCCAGTACTTC. This sequence encodes CASSPSVQETQYF.